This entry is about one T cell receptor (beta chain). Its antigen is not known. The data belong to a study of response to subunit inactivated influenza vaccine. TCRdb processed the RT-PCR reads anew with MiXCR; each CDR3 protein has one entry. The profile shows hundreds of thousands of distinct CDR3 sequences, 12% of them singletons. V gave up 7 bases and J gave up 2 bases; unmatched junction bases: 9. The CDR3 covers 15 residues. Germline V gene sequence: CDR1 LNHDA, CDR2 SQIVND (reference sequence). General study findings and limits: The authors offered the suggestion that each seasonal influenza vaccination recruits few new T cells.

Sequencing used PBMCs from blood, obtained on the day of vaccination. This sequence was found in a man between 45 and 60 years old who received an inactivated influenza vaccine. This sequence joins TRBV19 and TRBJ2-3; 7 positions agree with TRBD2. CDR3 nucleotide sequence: TGTGCCAGTACCCGGGCTAGCGGATACACAGATACGCAGTATTTT. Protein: CASTRASGYTDTQYF.